This TCR beta chain originates from a study of metastatic and nonmetastatic thyroid tumors. TCRdb used MiXCR to call clones anew from the PCR reads. Counted here are about 16,000 clones, around 23% occurring once; the ten biggest clones make up 15%. This clone appeared a few times. Thyroid surgery was preceded by no treatment in any patient. Trimming took 6 bases from V and 3 from J, leaving 9 bases between them. This CDR3 is built from 13 residues. The sample comprised adjacent normal tissue. The receptor was derived from a female donor with papillary thyroid cancer or a benign thyroid nodule (not recorded which). Some clones in this sample may be carry-over from other donors' samples. V gene TRBV12-3 or TRBV12-4 combines with J gene TRBJ2-1; the D is unclear. CDR3 nucleotides: TGTGCCAGCAGCCCAAGCCGCTACAATGAGCAGTTCTTC. Residues: CASSPSRYNEQFF.